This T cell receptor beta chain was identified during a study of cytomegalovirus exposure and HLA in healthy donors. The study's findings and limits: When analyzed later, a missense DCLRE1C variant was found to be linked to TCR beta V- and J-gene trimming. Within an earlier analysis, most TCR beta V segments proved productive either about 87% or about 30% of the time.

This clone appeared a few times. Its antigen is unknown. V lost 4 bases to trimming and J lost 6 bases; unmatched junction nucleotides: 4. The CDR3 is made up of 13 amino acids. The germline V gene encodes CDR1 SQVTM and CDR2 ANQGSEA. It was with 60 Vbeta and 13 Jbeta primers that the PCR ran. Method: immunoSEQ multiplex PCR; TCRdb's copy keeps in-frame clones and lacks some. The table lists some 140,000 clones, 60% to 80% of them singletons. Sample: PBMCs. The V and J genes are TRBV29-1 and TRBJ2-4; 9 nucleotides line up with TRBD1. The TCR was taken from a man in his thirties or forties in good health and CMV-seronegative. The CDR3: CSVAGQGGNIQYF. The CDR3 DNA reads TGCAGCGTTGCGGGACAGGGAGGAAACATTCAGTACTTC.